One and the same sample provided the 18 T cell receptor beta chains below, sequenced in a study of T cell repertoires in cytomegalovirus infection (dated by TCRdb to about 2019). Antigens for these TCRs are unknown. Sequencing was carried out with an Illumina HiSeq 1500. TCRdb trimmed the raw reads at Q25, called clones with MiXCR and kept productive beta chains. Each record represents a unique CDR3 protein, reported with the most common genes and DNA among its rows. This sample gives approximately 1,000,000 distinct CDR3 sequences in total; 30% to 40% of them show up just once. Roughly 12% of the sample is held by the ten biggest clonotypes. The label giving this sample's treatment or condition can be read as: in vitro stimulation with specific CMV peptide epitopes to enrich CMV-specific T cells. The material sequenced was cultured CD8+ T cells from PBMCs, taken from culture after CMV antigen stimulation. The receptors originated from a human donor in good health (CMV status not recorded). Some clones in this sample may be carry-over from other donors' samples.

The genes are TRBV6-8 and TRBJ1-1, with a tentative D call TRBD1 (5 bases). The germline CDR1 and CDR2 sequences are MNHGY and SAAAGT. CDR3 length equals 15 residues. Trimming shortened V by 0 bases and J by 3 bases, and 11 bases separated the two germline ends. This CDR3 is CASSYSGVWDTEAFF. CDR3 sequence (DNA): TGTGCCAGCAGTTACTCGGGGGTGTGGGACACTGAAGCTTTCTTT.

This clonotype has ten or more counts. The chain carries TRBV4-2 and TRBJ1-1; possibly TRBD1 for D (6 bases). Per the germline V gene, CDR1 is LGHNA and CDR2 is YNFKEQ. This CDR3 region has 15 residues. V dropped 4 bases and J dropped 1 base, with 13 bases sitting between them. The CDR3 region has the DNA TGTGCCAGCAGCCTCGGGGCAGGGGAGAACACTGAAGCTTTCTTT. This gives the protein CASSLGAGENTEAFF.

The chain combines TRBV12-3 or TRBV12-4 with TRBJ1-2; D gene unclear. Trimming pared 1 base from V and 0 bases from J, leaving 9 bases between. The CDR3 runs to 15 residues. Here the CDR3 DNA reads TGTGCCAGCAGTTTAGATAGCCAAGCTAACTATGGCTACACCTTC. Translating it yields CASSLDSQANYGYTF.

The sample holds many counts of this clonotype. The chain has TRBV7-2 and TRBJ1-1; 7 bases map to TRBD1. The V and J ends lost 5 bases and 4 bases, in that order; junction bases with no gene match: 4. CDR3 length equals 13 residues. Germline V gene data show CDR1 as SGHTA and CDR2 as FQGNSA. The CDR3 nucleotides are TGTGCCAGCAGCGAGGGACAGCTCACTGAAGCTTTCTTT. It translates to CASSEGQLTEAFF.

With regard to this clonotype: A read error may be the cause here, since a much bigger clone is one base away. This chain joins TRBV7-9 and TRBJ2-1; 11 nucleotides align to TRBD2. CDR3 length: 15 residues. Looked up from germline, CDR1 is SEHNR and CDR2 is FQNEAQ (reference sequence). This chain's CDR3 is CASTLTSGAYNERFF. CDR3 coding DNA: TGTGCCAGCACCCTGACTAGCGGGGCCTACAATGAGCGGTTCTTC.

The chain couples TRBV6-6 to TRBJ2-5; D gene ambiguous. Germline V gene lookup returns CDR1 MNHNY and CDR2 SVGAGI (reference sequence). V gave up 7 bases and J gave up 1 base, with 13 bases separating them. There are 14 residues in the CDR3. CDR3 sequence (DNA): TGTGCCAGCACCTTACAATCCAGCCAAGAGACCCAGTACTTC. Translating gives CASTLQSSQETQYF.

This clonotype was counted a single time. The chain has TRBV27 and TRBJ2-5; 14 bases match TRBD2. V trimming: 3 bases; J trimming: 3 bases; junction bases outside the gene matches: 3. CDR1 is MNHEY, CDR2 SMNVEV, per germline (reference sequence). CDR3 length equals 16 residues. The chain's CDR3 is CASSFGLAGGKETQYF. The CDR3 DNA reads as TGTGCCAGCAGTTTTGGACTAGCGGGGGGCAAAGAGACCCAGTACTTC.

This clonotype was seen a few times. The chain has TRBV6-2 or TRBV6-3 and TRBJ2-7; a weak D match, TRBD2 (6 bases). V was cut by 7 bases and J by 6 bases, with 13 bases left in between. Germline-derived CDR1 and CDR2 are MNHEY and SVGEGT. The CDR3 totals 12 residues. The CDR3 DNA sequence: TGTGCCAGCATCGGGCGGGGCCTCGAGCAGTACGTC. The encoded protein is CASIGRGLEQYV.

J is TRBJ1-1 and V is TRBV20-1, with D possibly being TRBD1 (5 bases). V was shortened by 3 bases and J by 5 bases, with 19 bases between the two germline ends. The V gene's germline CDR1 is DFQATT and CDR2 SNEGSKA (reference sequence). This CDR3 has 15 residues. CDR3 region: CSARDRGGVRTEAFF. CDR3 DNA: TGCAGTGCTAGGGACCGAGGAGGGGTTAGGACTGAAGCTTTCTTT.

This clonotype was picked up a small number of times. The CDR3 DNA reads TGTGCCAGCACCATCGACAGCGCCTACGAGCAGTACTTC. Translation gives CASTIDSAYEQYF. The rearrangement joins TRBV12-3 or TRBV12-4 to TRBJ2-7; the D gene is possibly TRBD1 (5 bases). The CDR3 consists of 13 residues. V was trimmed by 7 bases and J by 2 bases, leaving 12 bases between them.

The rearrangement uses TRBV7-9 and TRBJ1-2, with 7 bases aligning to TRBD1. The junction had 5 bases not matched to a gene; V was cut back by 4 bases and J by 0 bases. There are 15 residues in the CDR3. Germline CDR1 reads SEHNR; CDR2 reads FQNEAQ (reference sequence). CDR3 sequence (DNA): TGTGCCAGCAGCTCTGCGGGGACAGCTAACTATGGCTACACCTTC. Protein product: CASSSAGTANYGYTF.

V and J are TRBV14 and TRBJ1-5; D uncertain. Trimming took 1 base from V and 9 from J, leaving 13 bases between them. CDR1 and CDR2 (germline): SGHDN, FVKESK. This CDR3 spans 14 amino acids. Here the CDR3 reads CASSQGTAPWPQHF. CDR3 DNA sequence: TGTGCCAGCAGCCAAGGCACGGCCCCATGGCCCCAGCATTTT.

This clonotype was detected a few times. J is TRBJ2-2 and V is TRBV7-6, with TRBD1 matching 9 bases. The J segment lost 3 bases and the V segment lost 2 bases, leaving 1 base of the junction unmatched. There are 15 residues in the CDR3. Germline V gene sequence: CDR1 SGHVS, CDR2 FNYEAQ. The CDR3 DNA reads as TGTGCCAGCAGCTTAAGGACAGGGGACACCGGGGAGCTGTTTTTT. Translated: CASSLRTGDTGELFF.

This clonotype was seen only a few times. The chain has TRBV6-2 or TRBV6-3 and TRBJ2-3; D unclear. V shed 2 bases and J shed 3 bases, with 9 bases lying between them. Germline assignment: CDR1 MNHEY and CDR2 SVGEGT. The CDR3 covers 14 residues. The CDR3, as DNA: TGTGCCAGCAGTTACGGCGGTTGGACAGATACGCAGTATTTT. Its protein is CASSYGGWTDTQYF.

Remarks on this clonotype: The junction departs from the called germline gene at one end, perhaps through a read error. The J gene is TRBJ2-5, the V gene TRBV12-3 or TRBV12-4; 7 bases line up with TRBD1. The CDR3 consists of 14 residues. The CDR3 region has the DNA TGTGCCAACAGTCCGACAGGGTATTCTGAGACCCAGTACTTC. Its translation is CANSPTGYSETQYF.

This clonotype came up a few times. The rearrangement uses TRBV6-5 and TRBJ2-5; TRBD2 aligns across 11 bases. Germline values: CDR1 MNHEY, CDR2 SVGAGI. The CDR3 has 16 residues. The J segment lost 3 bases and the V segment lost 0 bases, leaving 3 bases of the junction unmatched. The CDR3 DNA is TGTGCCAGCAGTTACTCGACTAGCGGGGCGAAAGAGACCCAGTACTTC. Encoded protein: CASSYSTSGAKETQYF.

This clonotype was counted a few times. J is TRBJ2-1 and V is TRBV4-3; D may match TRBD1 or TRBD2 (5 bases each). The germline V gene has CDR1 LGHNA and CDR2 YSLEER. The ends were cut back, 6 bases at V and 1 base at J, with 13 bases in the middle. This CDR3 region has 15 residues. CDR3 DNA: TGCGCCAGCAGGCCCGGGACGGGGTCCTACAATGAGCAGTTCTTC. Residues: CASRPGTGSYNEQFF.

A few counts support this clonotype. The J gene is TRBJ1-2, the V gene TRBV7-8, with D tentatively TRBD1 (6 bases). The CDR3 loop spans 15 amino acids. Germline assignment: CDR1 SGHVS and CDR2 FQNEAQ. Trimming stripped 1 base from V and 6 bases from J, with 15 bases between. CDR3 loop: CASSLGMGGPHGYTF. CDR3 DNA sequence: TGTGCCAGCAGCTTAGGAATGGGGGGGCCTCATGGCTACACCTTC.